The 21 T cell receptor beta chains in this list originate from one sample, sequenced in a study of CD8+ T cells in alopecia areata. Investigators isolated RNA and reverse transcribed it into cDNA to act as the sequencing template. Clones were sequenced by immunoSEQ multiplex PCR, and TCRdb holds only the in-frame ones, with some missing. Among 130,000 to 150,000 clones listed, around four fifths were seen once. Treatment denoted: oral pan-JAK inhibitor, 5-10 mg twice daily. The sample in question was CD8+ T cells sorted from blood, obtained at week 4, from a patient treated with tofacitinib. These receptor sequences come from a human donor with alopecia areata.

The chain couples TRBV13 to TRBJ2-1; TRBD2 matches at 9 bases. CDR3 length equals 18 residues. Germline V gene sequence: CDR1 PRHDT, CDR2 FYEKMQ (reference sequence). V was clipped by 5 bases and J by 0 bases; unmatched bases: 11. CDR3 sequence reads: CASSNGGGAYGSYNEQFF. As DNA, the CDR3 is TGTGCCAGCAGCAACGGCGGGGGGGCCTACGGCTCCTACAATGAGCAGTTCTTC. Variable domain in full (rest from reference TRBV13 and TRBJ2-1): AAGVIQSPRHLIKEKRETATLKCYPIPRHDTVYWYQQGPGQDPQFLISFYEKMQSDKGSIPDRFSAQQFSDYHSELNMSSLELGDSALYFCASSNGGGAYGSYNEQFFGPGTRLTVL.

In DNA form, the CDR3 reads TGTGCCAGCAGTCGGACAGGGGAACAAGAGACCCAGTACTTC. This codes for CASSRTGEQETQYF. The chain is built from TRBV2 and TRBJ2-5, with 9 bases fitting TRBD1. V was pared by 5 bases and J by 2 bases, with 3 bases of the junction left unmatched. The CDR3 spans 14 residues. CDR1 and CDR2 from the germline V gene are SNHLY and FYNNEI.

V usage is TRBV19 and J usage is TRBJ2-7; D is uncertain. CDR3 length: 13 amino acids. Trimming took 1 base from V and 3 from J, leaving 7 bases between them. CDR1 and CDR2 (germline): LNHDA, SQIVND (reference sequence). The CDR3 loop is CASSIGKDYEQYF. In nucleotides, the CDR3 is TGTGCCAGTAGTATAGGCAAAGACTACGAGCAGTACTTC.

This clone was picked up many times. This rearrangement joins TRBV15 to TRBJ2-6, with D possibly being TRBD1 (5 bases). Germline lookup yields CDR1 LNHNV and CDR2 YYDKDF (reference sequence). V gave up 1 base and J gave up 3 bases, with 10 bases separating them. The CDR3 loop spans 16 amino acids. The CDR3 sequence: CATSRASGFGANVLTF. In DNA form, the CDR3 reads TGTGCCACCAGCAGAGCATCAGGGTTTGGGGCCAACGTCCTGACTTTC.

The rearrangement uses TRBV25-1 and TRBJ2-1, with 7 bases fitting TRBD2. Germline CDR1 reads MGHDK; CDR2 reads SYGVNS. Germline trimming cut 3 bases from V and 1 base from J; bases unmatched to any gene: 9. This CDR3 contains 17 residues. CDR3 amino acids: CASSELLSGESYNEQFF. CDR3 sequence (DNA): TGTGCCAGCAGTGAGCTCCTAAGCGGGGAGTCCTACAATGAGCAGTTCTTC.

This chain uses TRBV4-3 with TRBJ2-5; the D gene is possibly TRBD2 (7 bases). The V and J ends lost 0 bases and 5 bases respectively, with 19 bases between them. The CDR3 runs 17 residues. The V gene's germline CDR1 is LGHNA and CDR2 YSLEER. In DNA form, the CDR3 reads TGCGCCAGCAGCCAAGAATACCCCCGGGGGGCTAGGGAGACCCAGTACTTC. It specifies CASSQEYPRGARETQYF.

This CDR3 reads CSVESLPEEQFF. The CDR3 DNA follows: TGCAGCGTTGAAAGCCTACCCGAGGAGCAGTTCTTC. The V gene is TRBV29-1, the J gene TRBJ2-1; no clear D gene. Trimming shortened V by 2 bases and J by 10 bases, and 12 bases separated the two germline ends. Germline CDR1 reads SQVTM; CDR2 reads ANQGSEA. The CDR3 covers 12 residues.

The CDR3 coding sequence is TGTGCCAGCAGTGAAGCTTCTTGGGGGATGGATGAAAAACTGTTTTTT. Its protein is CASSEASWGMDEKLFF. The chain has TRBV2 and TRBJ1-4; possibly TRBD1 for D (5 bases). The CDR3 has 16 residues. The germline CDR1 and CDR2 sequences are SNHLY and FYNNEI. V lost 0 bases, J lost 6 bases, and 14 bases lay in between.

The V gene is TRBV7-8, the J gene TRBJ2-1; TRBD2 agrees at 9 bases. The CDR3 spans 15 residues. Trimming took 7 bases from V and 4 from J; bases not matched to a gene: 8. The germline V gene encodes CDR1 SGHVS and CDR2 FQNEAQ. The CDR3 is CASNVIAGEYNEQFF. The CDR3 nucleotides read TGTGCCAGCAATGTTATAGCGGGGGAGTACAATGAGCAGTTCTTC. The variable domain in full, completed from reference TRBV7-8 and TRBJ2-1, reads GAGVSQSPRYKVAKRGQDVALRCDPISGHVSLFWYQQALGQGPEFLTYFQNEAQLDKSGLPSDRFFAERPEGSVSTLKIQRTQQEDSAVYLCASNVIAGEYNEQFFGPGTRLTVL.

This clone was found once. The rearrangement links TRBV13 to TRBJ2-5, with 13 bases lining up with TRBD2. CDR1 and CDR2 from the germline V gene are PRHDT and FYEKMQ (reference sequence). V gave up 9 bases and J gave up 3 bases; unmatched junction bases: 1. The CDR3 is 13 amino acids. The CDR3 DNA is TGTGCCAGAGGACTAGCGGGGGAAGAGACCCAGTACTTC. It yields the protein CARGLAGEETQYF. Together with reference TRBV13 and TRBJ2-5, the CDR3 gives the full variable domain: AAGVIQSPRHLIKEKRETATLKCYPIPRHDTVYWYQQGPGQDPQFLISFYEKMQSDKGSIPDRFSAQQFSDYHSELNMSSLELGDSALYFCARGLAGEETQYFGPGTRLLVL.

This chain connects TRBV4-1 to TRBJ1-6; 9 bases line up with TRBD1. J was trimmed by 9 bases and V by 3 bases; bases with no gene match: 6. From germline, CDR1 is MGHRA and CDR2 YSYEKL. This CDR3 comprises 15 residues. The CDR3 protein is CASSQGQGNGSPLHF. The CDR3, as DNA: TGCGCCAGCAGCCAGGGACAGGGAAACGGTTCACCCCTCCACTTT.

The chain employs TRBV19 and TRBJ2-1; 7 bases are shared with TRBD1. In germline, CDR1 is LNHDA, CDR2 SQIVND (reference sequence). CDR3 size: 14 residues. V lost 6 bases and J lost 4; bases outside the gene matches: 6. The DNA of the CDR3 is TGTGCCAGTAGCATGTCGGGACAGTACAATGAGCAGTTCTTC. It translates to CASSMSGQYNEQFF.

V usage is TRBV13 and J usage is TRBJ1-4; no clear D. The V gene lost 3 bases and the J gene lost 7 bases, with 3 bases spanning the gap. Germline V gene lookup returns CDR1 PRHDT and CDR2 FYEKMQ (reference sequence). This CDR3 is built from 11 residues. CDR3 coding DNA: TGTGCCAGCAGCTTGGCTGAAAAACTGTTTTTT. As protein: CASSLAEKLFF.

This clone was observed a handful of times. The V and J genes are TRBV15 and TRBJ2-3; a possible D gene is TRBD2 (6 bases). Deletions cut 4 bases from V and 0 bases from J, with 8 bases between. From germline, CDR1 is LNHNV and CDR2 YYDKDF (reference sequence). This CDR3 comprises 14 residues. CDR3 sequence: CATSNAGSTDTQYF. In DNA, the CDR3 is TGTGCCACCAGCAACGCGGGGAGCACAGATACGCAGTATTTT.

This clone was counted between two and nine times. The chain uses TRBV21-1 and TRBJ2-5; the DNA was not compared with TRBD1, the D call given in the table. TRBV21-1 is a pseudogene segment. The CDR3 has 14 residues. DNA for the CDR3: TGTGCCAGCAGTGCTCGAGGAAGGGGAGAGACCCAGTACTTC. The encoded protein is CASSARGRGETQYF.

This sequence joins TRBV29-1 and TRBJ2-1, with TRBD1 as a possible D gene (6 bases). Germline loops: CDR1 SQVTM, CDR2 ANQGSEA. The CDR3 covers 11 residues. V dropped 6 bases and J dropped 9 bases, with 12 bases sitting between them. CDR3 sequence (DNA): TGCAGCGTGAGGGAAGGGGGTGAGCAGTTCTTC. It translates to CSVREGGEQFF.

About this clone itself: The sample carries other DNA sequences with the same CDR3. The chain couples TRBV4-2 to TRBJ2-7; 7 positions agree with TRBD1. The CDR3 length is 16 residues. The trim removed 0 bases at V and 0 bases at J, leaving 5 bases unmatched. From germline, CDR1 is LGHNA and CDR2 YNFKEQ. The CDR3 bases are TGTGCCAGCAGCCAAGAGGGTACAGGGGCCTCCTACGAGCAGTACTTC. Protein sequence: CASSQEGTGASYEQYF.

As concerns this clone: Other DNA sequences in this sample translate to the same CDR3. The rearrangement uses TRBV30 and TRBJ2-7; no firm D call. CDR1 is GTSNPN and CDR2 is SVGIG in the germline V gene (reference sequence). This CDR3 is built from 12 residues. Trimming left V 3 bases short and J 4 bases short, with 10 bases between. Written as DNA, the CDR3 is TGTGCCTGGAGGCGGATGCCTTACGAGCAGTACTTC. It translates to CAWRRMPYEQYF.

This clone came up a few times. This chain connects TRBV7-2 to TRBJ2-1, with 8 bases that match TRBD2. Trimming removed 5 bases from V and 3 bases from J; junction bases left unmatched: 12. Germline V gene data show CDR1 as SGHTA and CDR2 as FQGNSA. The CDR3 has 17 amino acids. As DNA, the CDR3 is TGTGCCAGCAGCCTTGGACTAGCAAAGAGGCTCTACAATGAGCAGTTCTTC. It yields the protein CASSLGLAKRLYNEQFF.

This sequence joins TRBV7-9 and TRBJ2-7, with a possible D match to TRBD1 (5 bases). Trimming pared 5 bases from V and 3 bases from J, leaving 14 bases between. Germline loops: CDR1 SEHNR, CDR2 FQNEAQ (reference sequence). The CDR3 is 14 residues long. For the CDR3, the DNA is TGTGCCAGCAGCGCCACTGGACACCTCTACGAGCAGTACTTC. Protein sequence: CASSATGHLYEQYF.

The chain has TRBV6-1 and TRBJ2-2; D gene ambiguous. V lost 7 bases and J 4 bases, leaving 10 bases between the germline ends. Germline V CDR1 and CDR2: MNHNS, SASEGT. The CDR3 consists of 13 residues. CDR3 DNA sequence: TGTGCCAGCAATGCTGGTGGCACCGGGGAGCTGTTTTTT. It encodes CASNAGGTGELFF.